These 16 T cell receptor beta chains were sequenced from one sample in a study of post-analysis software for immune sequencing data. The antigens for these receptors are not known. General observations from the study: TRBV5-6, TRBV5-1 and TRBV20-1 belonged to a set of about five TRBV segments that were more frequent in patients than controls.

The authors incorporated unique molecular identifiers into the TCR beta cDNA libraries. Via MiXCR, TCRdb re-called the PCR reads, giving one row per CDR3 protein. The sample lists roughly 540,000 distinct CDR3 sequences; 30% to 40% were seen once. Sequenced input: blood. The receptors originated from a girl aged 2-17 years with multiple sclerosis.

As to this clonotype: A clone one base away is much larger, so this may be a read error. The chain employs TRBV21-1 and TRBJ2-5; TRBD2, the table's D call, was not compared with the DNA. TRBV21-1 is labeled a pseudogene. The CDR3 is made up of 14 amino acids. In nucleotides, the CDR3 is TGTGCCAGCCCCGACGGGAGTGTTAGAGAGACCCAGTACTTC. It codes for CASPDGSVRETQYF.

The chain carries TRBV5-1 and TRBJ1-2; the match to TRBD1 covers 8 bases. J was trimmed by 5 bases and V by 5 bases; bases with no gene match: 11. Germline CDR1 and CDR2: SGHRS and YFSETQ. This CDR3 contains 15 residues. CDR3 protein: CASRDGQGGDYGYTF. In DNA, the CDR3 is TGCGCCAGCAGAGACGGACAGGGAGGGGATTATGGCTACACCTTC.

The genes are TRBV24-1 and TRBJ2-5, with D tentatively TRBD2 (5 bases). The CDR3 length is 14 residues. Trimming took off 5 bases at V and 5 bases at J, with 14 bases between the two ends. Germline V gene data show CDR1 as KGHDR and CDR2 as SFDVKD. The chain's CDR3 is CATSAPVRGETQYF. The DNA for the CDR3 is TGTGCCACCAGTGCCCCTGTGAGAGGGGAGACCCAGTACTTC.

Concerning this clonotype itself: At one end the junction does not follow the germline gene, possibly because of a read error. This chain uses TRBV5-6 with TRBJ2-1, with D possibly being TRBD2 (6 bases). The germline V gene encodes CDR1 SGHDT and CDR2 YYEEEE. The CDR3 is 15 amino acids. The CDR3 nucleotides read TGTGCCCGCAGTTTGGTACGGGGGTTCTACAATGAGCAGTTCTTC. Translating gives CARSLVRGFYNEQFF. Combining the CDR3 with reference TRBV5-6 and TRBJ2-1 gives the whole variable domain DAGVTQSPTHLIKTRGQQVTLRCSPKSGHDTVSWYQQALGQGPQFIFQYYEEEERQRGNFPDRFSGHQFPNYSSELNVNALLLGDSALYLCARSLVRGFYNEQFFGPGTRLTVL.

This chain links TRBV7-6 with TRBJ2-1; 7 bases align to TRBD2. V trimming: 5 bases; J trimming: 1 base; junction bases outside the gene matches: 8. There are 16 residues in the CDR3. CDR1 and CDR2 from the germline V gene are SGHVS and FNYEAQ. This CDR3 is CASSTGLAESYNEQFF. The DNA for the CDR3 is TGTGCCAGCAGCACCGGGCTAGCGGAATCCTACAATGAGCAGTTCTTC.

This clonotype was seen only a few times. The J gene is TRBJ2-7, the V gene TRBV4-1; D perhaps matches TRBD2 (6 bases). This CDR3 region has 15 residues. Trimming removed 4 bases at V and 0 bases at J, with 13 bases between. Germline CDR1 and CDR2: MGHRA and YSYEKL. The chain's CDR3 is CASSLGLRSSYEQYF. In DNA form, the CDR3 reads TGCGCCAGCAGCCTGGGACTGAGGAGCTCCTACGAGCAGTACTTC.

This rearrangement joins TRBV7-2 to TRBJ2-7; the match to TRBD2 covers 13 bases. Germline V gene data show CDR1 as SGHTA and CDR2 as FQGNSA. After removal of 5 bases from V and 0 bases from J, the junction contained 13 bases not matched to a gene. The CDR3 sequence is 19 residues long. CDR3 nucleotides: TGTGCCAGCAGCGTAACTAGCGGGGGGGCCGGTACGAACTCCTACGAGCAGTACTTC. It specifies CASSVTSGGAGTNSYEQYF.

This clonotype occurred a few times. The V gene is TRBV5-1, the J gene TRBJ1-2; TRBD1 is a possible D gene (6 bases). The CDR3 runs to 16 residues. Per the germline V gene, CDR1 is SGHRS and CDR2 is YFSETQ. Trimming left V 3 bases short and J 7 bases short, with 22 bases between. CDR3 amino acids: CASSWGNRARQGGYTF. CDR3 sequence (DNA): TGCGCCAGCAGCTGGGGTAACAGGGCTCGGCAGGGTGGCTACACCTTC.

V usage is TRBV3-1 and J usage is TRBJ2-2; 10 bases line up with TRBD1. Per the germline V gene, CDR1 is LGHDT and CDR2 is YNNKEL (reference sequence). V trimming: 4 bases; J trimming: 4 bases; junction bases outside the gene matches: 3. The CDR3 consists of 15 residues. This chain's CDR3 is CASSPGTGATGELFF. DNA of the CDR3: TGTGCCAGCAGCCCCGGGACAGGGGCCACCGGGGAGCTGTTTTTT.

This clonotype has at least ten counts. The chain has TRBV20-1 and TRBJ1-1; the D gene is possibly TRBD1 (5 bases). The germline gives CDR1 DFQATT, CDR2 SNEGSKA (reference sequence). There are 14 residues in the CDR3. The V end lost 1 base, the J end lost 0 bases, and 9 bases lay between the germline ends. As DNA, the CDR3 is TGCAGTGCTAGAGCCGGGACGGTGAACACTGAAGCTTTCTTT. This encodes CSARAGTVNTEAFF.

The chain couples TRBV20-1 to TRBJ2-7; TRBD2 matches 15 bases. The CDR3 loop spans 17 amino acids. The junction had 8 bases not matched to a gene; V was cut back by 2 bases and J by 3 bases. Per the germline V gene, CDR1 is DFQATT and CDR2 is SNEGSKA (reference sequence). As DNA, the CDR3 is TGCAGTGCTAGACGCTGGACTAGCGGGGGGGCCCACTACGAGCAGTACTTC. Protein: CSARRWTSGGAHYEQYF.

This clonotype was seen a few times. The rearrangement links TRBV7-9 to TRBJ2-1; D gene unclear. The CDR3 is 15 amino acids. Per germline, CDR1 SEHNR and CDR2 FQNEAQ (reference sequence). V was cut by 1 base and J by 5 bases, with 12 bases left in between. This chain's CDR3 is CASSLDLSTHNEQFF. CDR3 in DNA: TGTGCCAGCAGCTTAGATTTAAGCACGCACAATGAGCAGTTCTTC.

This clonotype has only a few counts. The chain is built from TRBV20-1 and TRBJ2-7, with unresolved D. Germline CDR1 DFQATT, CDR2 SNEGSKA (reference sequence). V gave up 3 bases and J gave up 2 bases, with 14 bases separating them. This CDR3 has 14 residues. In DNA, the CDR3 is TGCAGTGCTAGTCAGGCCCAGCGTACCTACGAGCAGTACTTC. It is translated as CSASQAQRTYEQYF.

This clonotype occurred a few times. The chain combines TRBV7-8 with TRBJ2-1, with D hard to call. The CDR3 is 11 amino acids. CDR1 and CDR2 (germline): SGHVS, FQNEAQ. V shed 11 bases and J shed 2 bases, with 7 bases lying between them. CDR3 amino acids: CASGAYNEQFF. The CDR3 DNA reads as TGTGCCTCCGGCGCCTACAATGAGCAGTTCTTC.

This clonotype was observed a few times. The genes are TRBV20-1 and TRBJ1-1; 7 bases agree with TRBD1. Trimming removed 6 bases from V and 4 bases from J; junction bases left unmatched: 17. The CDR3 sequence is 16 residues long. The germline CDR1 and CDR2 sequences are DFQATT and SNEGSKA (reference sequence). The CDR3 is CSAIDTGVPTSTEAFF. The CDR3 coding sequence is TGCAGTGCCATTGACACAGGGGTCCCCACGAGCACTGAAGCTTTCTTT.

This clonotype turned up a few times. The chain has TRBV5-1 and TRBJ1-6; D is possibly TRBD1 (6 bases). Looked up from germline, CDR1 is SGHRS and CDR2 is YFSETQ. Trimming took off 3 bases at V and 6 bases at J, with 19 bases between the two ends. This CDR3 spans 17 amino acids. As DNA, the CDR3 is TGCGCCAGCAGCTCCACGGGGGCAGGGGCGCGTAATTCACCCCTCCACTTT. This encodes CASSSTGAGARNSPLHF.